The entry below describes one TCR beta chain. Its binding antigen is unknown. The sample holds no much larger clone one base away, and base qualities are not on file. The data are from a study of T cell repertoires in cytomegalovirus infection (dated by TCRdb to the late 2010s). Concerning the study at large: Recently identified HLA-C-restricted CMV epitopes, whose presentation resists viral immunomodulation, were targeted by peptide stimulations together with well-studied HLA-B-restricted epitopes. Donor HLA type was relevant to the analysis, as public TCR beta signatures indicated carriage of CMV infection together with the matching HLA type. General conclusions and limits of the study: In both this cohort and an independent cohort of several hundred donors, the cumulative frequency of public TCR beta family members distinguished carriers of CMV infection plus the relevant HLA type. The ex vivo response was dominated by HLA-C-restricted CMV-specific TCR beta clonotypes, which also provided the single most frequent clonotype in two of eight donors.

What the treatment or condition label conveys for this sample: in vitro stimulation with specific CMV peptide epitopes to enrich CMV-specific T cells. Trimming leaves V shorter by 3 bases and J shorter by 2 bases, with the junction holding 3 bases beyond the gene matches. CDR1 and CDR2, looked up from the germline V gene, are MNHEY and SVGEGT. The CDR3 measures 14 amino acids from cysteine to phenylalanine. Only the CDR3 region is kept as DNA, spanning 42 bases read in frame from base 1. Sequencing relied on an Illumina HiSeq 1500. The raw public reads went through TCRdb reprocessing: fastp at Q25, MiXCR clone calling, in-frame beta chains kept. When rows share a CDR3 protein, they turn into one entry using the most common DNA and genes. The sample yields under 850,000 distinct CDR3 sequences; roughly a third were counted once. The ten top clones hold over 15% of the sample.

The TCR originated in a human donor in good health (CMV status not recorded). Some clones in this sample may be carry-over from other donors' samples. Here the chain combines TRBV6-2 or TRBV6-3 and TRBJ1-2, with 7 junctional bases fitting TRBD1. The sample was cultured PBMCs, taken from culture after CMV antigen stimulation. The DNA reads as follows: TGTGCCAGCAGTTATTCGGGACAGAACTATGGCTACACCTTC. This yields the protein CASSYSGQNYGYTF.